This T cell receptor (beta chain) was recovered during a study of T cells in Graves' hyperthyroidism and ophthalmopathy. Overall study: Before treatment of any kind, peripheral blood was taken at initial diagnosis. Study-wide results and limits: Clonotypes that were expanded in thyroid above 0.001 mostly appeared in blood too.

V shed 3 bases and J shed 0 bases, with 18 bases lying between them. In germline, CDR1 is MNHEY, CDR2 SMNVEV (reference sequence). The length of the CDR3 is 18 residues. There were TCR beta CDR3 regions amplified from RNA transcripts. TCR CDR3 underwent first-round RT-PCR with the HTBI primer set. One entry per CDR3 protein results from TCRdb running MiXCR on the multiplex PCR reads. Of under 700,000 distinct CDR3 sequences listed, 16% are singletons. No progression to ophthalmopathy during 18 months of follow-up defined stable disease. The study excluded patients with uncontrolled infection, other autoimmune disease, pregnancy or lactation. The table lists this clonotype with a few counts. Its antigen is unknown.

Sequencing was done on a sample of blood. The sequence derives from a woman aged 18-29 years with Graves' hyperthyroidism. The chain recombines TRBV27 with TRBJ2-4; TRBD1 is a possible D gene (6 bases). The DNA for the CDR3 is TGTGCCAGCAGTTTCCACCCGGACAGAAAACTAGCCAAAAACATTCAGTACTTC. Translated: CASSFHPDRKLAKNIQYF.